The sample holds many counts of the clone carrying this TCR beta chain. What it binds is unknown. One end of the junction fails to match germline, which may point to a read error. This sample is drawn from a study of T cells in Graves' hyperthyroidism and ophthalmopathy. Background on the study: The initial diagnosis was the point when peripheral blood was collected, ahead of any treatment.

Findings and caveats of the study: Blood also showed most of the thyroid clonotypes that were expanded above 0.001.

The CDR3 loop spans 13 amino acids. The germline gives CDR1 SGHRS, CDR2 YFSETQ. From RNA transcripts, TCR beta CDR3 regions were amplified. TCR CDR3 regions were first amplified by RT-PCR with HTBI primers. MiXCR was run by TCRdb on the multiplex PCR reads, yielding one entry per CDR3 protein. The repertoire holds a few hundred thousand distinct CDR3 sequences, with more than 15% as singletons. The source is a woman between 18 and 29 years old with Graves' hyperthyroidism. J is TRBJ1-1 and V is TRBV5-1, with D maybe TRBD1 (6 bases). The sequenced sample consisted of blood. The CDR3 region is CASSIQGNTEAFF. CDR3 DNA: TGTGCCAGCAGTATACAGGGTAACACTGAAGCTTTCTTT. The full variable domain, in which reference TRBV5-1 and TRBJ1-1 provide the parts outside the CDR3, is KAGVTQTPRYLIKTRGQQVTLSCSPISGHRSVSWYQQTPGQGLQFLFEYFSETQRNKGNFPGRFSGRQFSNSRSEMNVSTLELGDSALYLCASSIQGNTEAFFGQGTRLTVV.